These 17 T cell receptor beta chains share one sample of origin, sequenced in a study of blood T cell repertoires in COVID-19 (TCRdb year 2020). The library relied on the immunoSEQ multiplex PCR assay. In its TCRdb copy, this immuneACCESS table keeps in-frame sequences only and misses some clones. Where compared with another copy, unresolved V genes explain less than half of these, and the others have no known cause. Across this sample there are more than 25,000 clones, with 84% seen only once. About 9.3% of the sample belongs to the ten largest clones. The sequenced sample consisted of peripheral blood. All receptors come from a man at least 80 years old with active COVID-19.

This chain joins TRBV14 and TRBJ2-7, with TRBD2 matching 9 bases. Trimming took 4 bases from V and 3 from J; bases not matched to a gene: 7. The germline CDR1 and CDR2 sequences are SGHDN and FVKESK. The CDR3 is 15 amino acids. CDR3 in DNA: TGTGCCAGCAGCCTATCAAGCGGGGGGATCTACGAGCAGTACTTC. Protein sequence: CASSLSSGGIYEQYF.

CDR3 residues: CASSQDPAGDNYGYTF. The CDR3 nucleotides read TGTGCCAGCAGCCAAGATCCGGCAGGGGACAACTATGGCTACACCTTC. The V gene is TRBV4-2, the J gene TRBJ1-2; maybe TRBD1 (6 bases). Germline V lookup: CDR1 LGHNA, CDR2 YNFKEQ. V was cut by 0 bases and J by 2 bases, with 13 bases left in between. There are 16 residues in the CDR3.

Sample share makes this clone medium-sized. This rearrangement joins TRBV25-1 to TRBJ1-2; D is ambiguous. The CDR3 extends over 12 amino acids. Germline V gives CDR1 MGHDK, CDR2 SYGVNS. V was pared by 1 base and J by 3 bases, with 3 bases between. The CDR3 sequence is CASSESYYGYTF. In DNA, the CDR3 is TGTGCCAGCAGTGAATCCTACTATGGCTACACCTTC.

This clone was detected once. CDR3 sequence (DNA): TGTGCCAGCGGAAATCTAGCGGGGGCCTACGAGCAGTACTTC. Protein: CASGNLAGAYEQYF. V usage is TRBV7-8 and J usage is TRBJ2-7; 10 nucleotides agree with TRBD2. J lost 2 bases, V lost 8 bases, and 6 bases had no gene match. Germline V CDR1 and CDR2: SGHVS, FQNEAQ. This CDR3 contains 14 residues.

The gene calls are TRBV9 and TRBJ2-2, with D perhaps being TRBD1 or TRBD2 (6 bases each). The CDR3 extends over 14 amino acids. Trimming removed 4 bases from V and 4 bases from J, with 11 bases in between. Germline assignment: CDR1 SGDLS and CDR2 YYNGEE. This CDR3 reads CASSLGGGTGELFF. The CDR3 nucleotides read TGTGCCAGCAGCCTAGGGGGAGGCACCGGGGAGCTGTTTTTT.

The DNA for the CDR3 is TGTGCCAGCAGTTACTGTTGGGACTATCCCGGTACGCAGTATTTT. Translated, it gives CASSYCWDYPGTQYF. The chain has TRBV6-7 and TRBJ2-3, with 7 bases aligning to TRBD2. TRBV6-7 is an ORF; its function is uncertain. The CDR3 runs 15 residues. Trimming took 1 base from V and 8 from J; bases not matched to a gene: 9.

CDR3 sequence: CASSHRSGQGFSYEQYF. For the CDR3, the DNA is TGTGCCAGTAGCCACCGATCAGGACAGGGATTTTCCTACGAGCAGTACTTC. The J gene is TRBJ2-7, the V gene TRBV19; TRBD1 matches at 8 bases. Trimming took 6 bases from V and 1 from J; bases not matched to a gene: 14. The CDR3 is 17 amino acids. Germline CDR1 and CDR2: LNHDA and SQIVND (reference sequence).

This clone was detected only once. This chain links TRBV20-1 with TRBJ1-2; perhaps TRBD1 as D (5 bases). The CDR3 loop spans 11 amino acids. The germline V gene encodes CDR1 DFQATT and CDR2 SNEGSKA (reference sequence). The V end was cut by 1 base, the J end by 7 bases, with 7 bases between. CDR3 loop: CSARAGSGYTF. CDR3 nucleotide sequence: TGCAGTGCTAGAGCAGGGTCTGGCTACACCTTC.

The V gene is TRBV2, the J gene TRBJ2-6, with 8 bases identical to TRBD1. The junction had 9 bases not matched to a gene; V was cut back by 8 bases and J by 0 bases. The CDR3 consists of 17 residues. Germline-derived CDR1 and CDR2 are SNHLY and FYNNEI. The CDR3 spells CASRRDRQFSGANVLTF. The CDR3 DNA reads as TGTGCCAGCCGCCGGGACAGGCAATTCTCTGGGGCCAACGTCCTGACTTTC.

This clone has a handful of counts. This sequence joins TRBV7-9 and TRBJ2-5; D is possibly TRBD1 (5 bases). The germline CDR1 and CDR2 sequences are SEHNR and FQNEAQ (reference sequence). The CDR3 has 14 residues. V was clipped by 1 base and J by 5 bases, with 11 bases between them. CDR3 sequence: CASSLGQGVETQYF. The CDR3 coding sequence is TGTGCCAGCAGCTTAGGGCAGGGCGTGGAGACCCAGTACTTC.

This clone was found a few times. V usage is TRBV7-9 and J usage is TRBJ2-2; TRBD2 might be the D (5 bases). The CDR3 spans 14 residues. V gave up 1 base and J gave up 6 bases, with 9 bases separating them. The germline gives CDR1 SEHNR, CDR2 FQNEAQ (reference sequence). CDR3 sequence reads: CASSLGGFAGELFF. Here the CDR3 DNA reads TGTGCCAGCAGCTTAGGAGGGTTTGCCGGGGAGCTGTTTTTT.

This chain's CDR3 is CTRVSGTTPTDTQYF. The CDR3 coding sequence is TGCACAAGAGTTTCGGGGACAACGCCTACAGATACGCAGTATTTT. The rearrangement uses TRBV1 and TRBJ2-3; TRBD1, the D gene given by the table, was not confirmed from the DNA. TRBV1 is classified as a pseudogene. This CDR3 has 15 residues.

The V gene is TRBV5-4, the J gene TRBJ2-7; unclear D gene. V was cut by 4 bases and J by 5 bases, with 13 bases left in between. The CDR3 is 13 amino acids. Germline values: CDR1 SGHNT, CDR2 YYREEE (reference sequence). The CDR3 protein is CASSEVGSHEQYF. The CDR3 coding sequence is TGTGCCAGCAGCGAGGTCGGGTCCCACGAGCAGTACTTC.

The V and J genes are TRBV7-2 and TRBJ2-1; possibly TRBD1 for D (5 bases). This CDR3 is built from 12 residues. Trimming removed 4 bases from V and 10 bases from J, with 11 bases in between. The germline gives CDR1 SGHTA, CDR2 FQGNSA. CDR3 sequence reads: CASSSDWGEQFF. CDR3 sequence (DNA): TGTGCCAGCAGCTCCGATTGGGGCGAGCAGTTCTTC.

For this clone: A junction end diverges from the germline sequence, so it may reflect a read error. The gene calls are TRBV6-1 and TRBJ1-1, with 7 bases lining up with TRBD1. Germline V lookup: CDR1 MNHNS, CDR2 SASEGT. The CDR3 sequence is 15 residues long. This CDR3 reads CASREGGIFGTEAFF. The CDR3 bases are TGTGCCAGCAGAGAAGGGGGCATCTTCGGCACTGAAGCTTTCTTT.

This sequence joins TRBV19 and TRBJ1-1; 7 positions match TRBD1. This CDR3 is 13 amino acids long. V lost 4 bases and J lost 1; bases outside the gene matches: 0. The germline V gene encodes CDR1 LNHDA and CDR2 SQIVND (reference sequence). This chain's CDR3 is CASSRTGNTEAFF. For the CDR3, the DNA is TGTGCCAGTAGTAGGACAGGGAACACTGAAGCTTTCTTT.

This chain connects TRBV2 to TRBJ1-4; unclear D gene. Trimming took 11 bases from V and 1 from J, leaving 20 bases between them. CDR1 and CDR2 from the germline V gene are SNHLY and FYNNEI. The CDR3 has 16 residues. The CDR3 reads CAGSPGYLGTNEKLFF. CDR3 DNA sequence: TGTGCCGGATCCCCCGGGTACCTTGGAACTAATGAAAAACTGTTTTTT.